Below are 22 T cell receptor beta chains sequenced from a single sample in a study of cytomegalovirus exposure and HLA in healthy donors. Use of 60 Vbeta and 13 Jbeta primers characterized the PCR. The protocol was immunoSEQ multiplex PCR, while the TCRdb copy is restricted to in-frame clones and leaves out a portion. This sample has approximately 160,000 clones; 82% occur once, and the top ten carry approximately 1.4%. Material for sequencing was PBMCs. The source is a girl aged 10-17 years in good health and CMV-seropositive.

CDR3 DNA sequence: TGTGCCAGCAGCCAATTGACCCGGGAGGAAGCTTTCTTT. Translation gives CASSQLTREEAFF. V and J are TRBV4-2 and TRBJ1-1, with D uncertain. The CDR3 is 13 amino acids. Germline V gives CDR1 LGHNA, CDR2 YNFKEQ. V was cut by 2 bases and J by 8 bases, with 12 bases left in between.

Notes on this clone: Relative to the germline gene, one junction end is altered; a read error may explain this. The rearrangement uses TRBV4-1 and TRBJ1-4; TRBD1 is a possible D gene (6 bases). The CDR3 is 18 amino acids. CDR1 is MGHRA, CDR2 YSYEKL, per germline. CDR3 region: CASSQDPGTPSRYEKLLF. The CDR3 DNA is TGCGCCAGCAGCCAAGATCCCGGGACACCCTCAAGATATGAAAAACTGCTTTTT.

The V gene is TRBV11-2, the J gene TRBJ1-3, with 8 bases fitting TRBD1. The CDR3 totals 14 residues. Germline V gene lookup returns CDR1 SGHAT and CDR2 FQNNGV. Trimming removed 5 bases from V and 5 bases from J; junction bases left unmatched: 5. The CDR3 nucleotides read TGTGCCAGCAGCCCCAGGGGGCAGAGAAACACCATATATTTT. It yields the protein CASSPRGQRNTIYF.

DNA of the CDR3: TGTGCCAGCAGTCCAACAGGGAAGAAGGACACTGAAGCTTTCTTT. It translates to CASSPTGKKDTEAFF. This sequence joins TRBV6-6 and TRBJ1-1; possible D gene TRBD1, 6 bases. V gave up 5 bases and J gave up 3 bases, with 16 bases separating them. The V gene's germline CDR1 is MNHNY and CDR2 SVGAGI (reference sequence). This CDR3 has 15 residues.

CDR3 sequence (DNA): TGTGCCAGCAGCCGGGACGGGGGAAACACTGAAGCTTTCTTT. Protein product: CASSRDGGNTEAFF. V usage is TRBV5-4 and J usage is TRBJ1-1; TRBD1 is a possible D gene (5 bases). CDR1 is SGHNT and CDR2 is YYREEE in the germline V gene (reference sequence). Deletions cut 4 bases from V and 2 bases from J, with 12 bases between. CDR3 length: 14 residues.

The V and J genes are TRBV7-9 and TRBJ2-1; TRBD2 is a possible D gene (5 bases). This CDR3 is built from 13 residues. Germline V gene lookup returns CDR1 SEHNR and CDR2 FQNEAQ (reference sequence). V gave up 7 bases and J gave up 0 bases, with 7 bases separating them. The DNA of the CDR3 is TGTGCCAGCACCCGGGACTCCTACAATGAGCAGTTCTTC. Translated: CASTRDSYNEQFF. Supplemented by reference TRBV7-9 and TRBJ2-1, the full variable domain reads DTGVSQNPRHKITKRGQNVTFRCDPISEHNRLYWYRQTLGQGPEFLTYFQNEAQLEKSRLLSDRFSAERPKGSFSTLEIQRTEQGDSAMYLCASTRDSYNEQFFGPGTRLTVL.

This chain links TRBV25-1 with TRBJ1-1, with D possibly being TRBD1 (5 bases). Germline values: CDR1 MGHDK, CDR2 SYGVNS. V gave up 1 base and J gave up 4 bases, with 10 bases separating them. The CDR3 sequence is 14 residues long. The CDR3 nucleotides read TGTGCCAGCAGTGAATGGGGAAGGGGCACTGAAGCTTTCTTT. This codes for CASSEWGRGTEAFF.

The CDR3 nucleotides are TGTGCCAGCTCACCCAATTTAGCGGGAGAAGACACAGATACGCAGTATTTT. This codes for CASSPNLAGEDTDTQYF. This chain joins TRBV18 and TRBJ2-3; 9 nucleotides line up with TRBD2. This CDR3 comprises 17 residues. V gave up 3 bases and J gave up 2 bases; unmatched junction bases: 9. CDR1 and CDR2 from the germline V gene are KGHSH and LQKENI.

The chain combines TRBV6-6 with TRBJ2-1, with 12 bases fitting TRBD2. CDR3 length: 16 amino acids. V was clipped by 2 bases and J by 6 bases; unmatched bases: 5. CDR1 and CDR2 (germline): MNHNY, SVGAGI (reference sequence). The CDR3 is CASSYPSGRAPNEQFF. Written as DNA, the CDR3 is TGTGCCAGCAGTTACCCTAGCGGGAGGGCCCCCAATGAGCAGTTCTTC.

This clone occurred once. The rearrangement uses TRBV27 and TRBJ1-1, with 7 bases identical to TRBD1. This CDR3 spans 14 amino acids. With 6 bases clipped from V and 5 bases from J, the junction kept 9 bases outside the gene matches. Germline loops: CDR1 MNHEY, CDR2 SMNVEV (reference sequence). This chain's CDR3 is CASSQHRGRTEAFF. CDR3 nucleotide sequence: TGTGCCAGCAGCCAACACAGGGGACGGACTGAAGCTTTCTTT.

The chain has TRBV18 and TRBJ1-1; D possibly corresponds to TRBD1 (5 bases). The CDR3 runs to 14 residues. V was pared by 3 bases and J by 1 base, with 9 bases between. The germline V gene has CDR1 KGHSH and CDR2 LQKENI. CDR3 region: CASSPRTTNTEAFF. The CDR3 region has the DNA TGTGCCAGCTCACCTAGGACAACGAACACTGAAGCTTTCTTT.

This chain connects TRBV13 to TRBJ2-3; D unresolved. V lost 5 bases to trimming and J lost 3 bases, with 9 bases between them. The CDR3 runs 13 residues. CDR1 is PRHDT, CDR2 FYEKMQ, per germline (reference sequence). The CDR3 coding sequence is TGTGCCAGCAGCCTCAAACGGACAGATACGCAGTATTTT. As protein: CASSLKRTDTQYF.

The table lists this clone with a count of one. This chain joins TRBV6-4 and TRBJ2-1, with TRBD2 as a possible D gene (5 bases). Germline loops: CDR1 MRHNA, CDR2 SNTAGT. Trimming removed 4 bases from V and 8 bases from J, with 18 bases in between. There are 15 residues in the CDR3. The CDR3 loop reads CASSAEGLLGYEQFF. The CDR3 bases are TGTGCCAGCAGTGCAGAGGGCTTACTGGGATATGAGCAGTTCTTC.

A word on this clone: Its ends do not fully match the called genes, so a read error is possible. The chain has TRBV7-7 and TRBJ2-7, with TRBD1 matching over 7 bases. The CDR3 spans 15 residues. Germline values: CDR1 SSHAT, CDR2 FNYEAQ (reference sequence). CDR3: CASSPRTGESYEQYF. The DNA for the CDR3 is TGTGCTAGCAGCCCCCGGACAGGCGAGAGCTACGAGCAGTACTTC.

The chain is built from TRBV19 and TRBJ1-1; TRBD1 is a possible D gene (6 bases). The CDR3 runs 14 residues. CDR1 and CDR2 from the germline V gene are LNHDA and SQIVND (reference sequence). The V end was cut by 4 bases, the J end by 2 bases, with 11 bases between. The CDR3 is CASSTGQPNTEAFF. In nucleotides, the CDR3 is TGTGCCAGTAGTACGGGACAACCTAACACTGAAGCTTTCTTT.

V gene TRBV6-1 combines with J gene TRBJ2-1, with 8 bases lining up with TRBD2. Per germline, CDR1 MNHNS and CDR2 SASEGT. V lost 7 bases, J lost 8 bases, and 13 bases stayed unmatched. The CDR3 sequence is 15 residues long. The CDR3 is CASNWGRGGPDEQFF. CDR3 DNA: TGTGCCAGCAATTGGGGCCGGGGGGGCCCCGATGAGCAGTTCTTC.

The V and J genes are TRBV5-1 and TRBJ2-7, with 7 bases aligning to TRBD1. Trimming cost V 4 bases and J 3 bases; bases outside gene matches: 7. The CDR3 covers 14 residues. Per the germline V gene, CDR1 is SGHRS and CDR2 is YFSETQ. The CDR3 spells CASSLRGSHYEQYF. The CDR3 coding sequence is TGCGCCAGCAGCCTCAGGGGGTCCCACTACGAGCAGTACTTC.

This chain uses TRBV28 with TRBJ1-2; 8 nucleotides agree with TRBD1. Per germline, CDR1 MDHEN and CDR2 SYDVKM. Trimming cost V 6 bases and J 7 bases; bases outside gene matches: 13. The CDR3 has 15 residues. DNA of the CDR3: TGTGCCAGCAGCTCGTTCAGGGGGCAGTCGGTTGGCTACACCTTC. This gives the protein CASSSFRGQSVGYTF.

The rearrangement joins TRBV27 to TRBJ1-1; TRBD1 aligns across 7 bases. V shed 6 bases and J 4 bases; nucleotides not matched to a gene: 8. The CDR3 totals 14 residues. The V gene's germline CDR1 is MNHEY and CDR2 SMNVEV (reference sequence). For the CDR3, the DNA is TGTGCCAGCAGCTCCGACAGGGATGGCACTGAAGCTTTCTTT. This translates into CASSSDRDGTEAFF.

This clone was detected only once. This chain connects TRBV18 to TRBJ1-1, with unresolved D. The CDR3 spans 12 residues. V dropped 4 bases and J dropped 3 bases, with 6 bases sitting between them. Per germline, CDR1 KGHSH and CDR2 LQKENI. The CDR3 nucleotides read TGTGCCAGCTCACAGCAGGACACTGAAGCTTTCTTT. This encodes CASSQQDTEAFF.

The gene calls are TRBV19 and TRBJ2-7; perhaps TRBD1 as D (5 bases). There are 12 residues in the CDR3. Germline V gene lookup returns CDR1 LNHDA and CDR2 SQIVND (reference sequence). V was cut by 5 bases and J by 3 bases, with 8 bases left in between. The CDR3 protein is CASSFRDYEQYF. DNA of the CDR3: TGTGCCAGTAGTTTCAGGGACTACGAGCAGTACTTC. Drawing the rest from reference TRBV19 and TRBJ2-7, the complete variable domain is DGGITQSPKYLFRKEGQNVTLSCEQNLNHDAMYWYRQDPGQGLRLIYYSQIVNDFQKGDIAEGYSVSREKKESFPLTVTSAQKNPTAFYLCASSFRDYEQYFGPGTRLTVT.

The rearrangement joins TRBV28 to TRBJ1-1; TRBD1 agrees at 8 bases. In germline, CDR1 is MDHEN, CDR2 SYDVKM. The CDR3 spans 17 residues. The V gene end was trimmed by 6 bases and the J gene end by 0 bases; junction bases not matched to a gene: 12. The CDR3 loop reads CASSTDRGRAVNTEAFF. In DNA, the CDR3 is TGTGCCAGCAGCACCGACAGGGGAAGAGCGGTGAACACTGAAGCTTTCTTT. Filled out from reference TRBV28 and TRBJ1-1, the complete variable domain reads DVKVTQSSRYLVKRTGEKVFLECVQDMDHENMFWYRQDPGLGLRLIYFSYDVKMKEKGDIPEGYSVSREKKERFSLILESASTNQTSMYLCASSTDRGRAVNTEAFFGQGTRLTVV.